Listed here are 5 T cell receptor beta chains from one sample, sequenced in a study of beta chain features in type 1 diabetes. The study reverse transcribed the entire isolated RNA, so it sequenced expressed TCRB transcripts. Produced via immunoSEQ multiplex PCR; TCRdb's table is partial and in-frame only. The sample contains fewer than 650,000 clones, around a sixth of which appear only once. The sequenced sample consisted of naive CD4+ T cells from blood. The receptors originated from a man between 18 and 35 years old in good health.

V gene TRBV5-4 combines with J gene TRBJ2-7; D gene uncertain. Trimming pared 4 bases from V and 4 bases from J, leaving 9 bases between. Germline CDR1 reads SGHNT; CDR2 reads YYREEE (reference sequence). The CDR3 length is 12 residues. The CDR3 DNA reads TGTGCCAGCAGCGATGCTTTGTACGAGCAGTACTTC. It encodes CASSDALYEQYF. Full variable domain (missing parts from reference TRBV5-4 and TRBJ2-7): ETGVTQSPTHLIKTRGQQVTLRCSSQSGHNTVSWYQQALGQGPQFIFQYYREEENGRGNFPPRFSGLQFPNYSSELNVNALELDDSALYLCASSDALYEQYFGPGTRLTVT.

As to this clone: Other DNA sequences in this sample translate to the same CDR3. The rearrangement links TRBV7-2 to TRBJ1-5; D might be TRBD1 (6 bases). The CDR3 has 14 amino acids. From germline, CDR1 is SGHTA and CDR2 FQGNSA. V was cut by 5 bases and J by 2 bases, with 10 bases left in between. The CDR3 DNA reads as TGTGCCAGCAGCCCCCGACAGGGCAATCAGCCCCAGCATTTT. Encoded protein: CASSPRQGNQPQHF.

For the CDR3, the DNA is TGCAGCGCGGGGACTAGCGGGGACAATGAGCAGTTCTTC. This translates into CSAGTSGDNEQFF. The rearrangement links TRBV29-1 to TRBJ2-1, with 13 bases fitting TRBD2. The CDR3 has 13 amino acids. Germline CDR1 is SQVTM and CDR2 is ANQGSEA. With 7 bases clipped from V and 5 bases from J, the junction kept 2 bases outside the gene matches.

The rearrangement uses TRBV5-4 and TRBJ2-7; TRBD1 matches 7 bases. CDR3 length: 15 amino acids. The J segment lost 3 bases and the V segment lost 4 bases, leaving 10 bases of the junction unmatched. Germline assignment: CDR1 SGHNT and CDR2 YYREEE (reference sequence). CDR3 bases: TGTGCCAGCAGCGGGGTTAAGGGACAGCTCTACGAGCAGTACTTC. Its protein product is CASSGVKGQLYEQYF.

This clone appeared a few times. The chain carries TRBV7-9 and TRBJ2-2; 7 bases map to TRBD1. Trimming removed 2 bases from V and 5 bases from J; junction bases left unmatched: 8. Germline CDR1 and CDR2: SEHNR and FQNEAQ (reference sequence). The CDR3 is 16 amino acids. CDR3 DNA: TGTGCCAGCAGCTTATACACAGGGGTACCGACCGGGGAGCTGTTTTTT. Protein sequence: CASSLYTGVPTGELFF.